A selection of T cell receptor beta chains follows, all from one sample in a study of beta chain features in type 1 diabetes. The assay was immunoSEQ multiplex PCR, and TCRdb's table has in-frame clones only and misses some. The table has 300,000 to 350,000 clones, less than 9.5% seen once. The sample consisted of central memory CD4+ T cells from blood. The receptors were gathered from a woman between 18 and 30 years old in good health. CDR3s include the opening cysteine and the closing phenylalanine or tryptophan. The D gene is left open where the match is weak. Expanded clones are given a class, and other clones once, few, many or no size at all.

V gene	D gene	clone size	J gene	CDR3 protein	CDR3 DNA
TRBV10-3	TRBD1	.	TRBJ1-2	CAISGRDRDYGYTF	TGTGCCATCAGTGGCCGGGACAGGGACTATGGCTACACCTTC
TRBV5-1	TRBD2	few	TRBJ2-3	CASSLGTSFADTQYF	TGCGCCAGCAGCTTGGGGACTAGCTTCGCAGATACGCAGTATTTT
TRBV18	.	.	TRBJ2-3	CASASSTDTQYF	TGTGCCAGCGCATCTAGCACAGATACGCAGTATTTT
TRBV12-5	.	few	TRBJ1-5	CASGRDGPNQPQHF	TGTGCTAGTGGCCGGGACGGACCCAATCAGCCCCAGCATTTT
TRBV28	TRBD1	.	TRBJ2-2	CASKPGGITGELFF	TGTGCCAGCAAGCCAGGGGGCATCACCGGGGAGCTGTTTTTT
TRBV2	.	many	TRBJ2-3	CASSRDGWVTDTQYF	TGTGCCAGCAGCCGGGACGGGTGGGTCACAGATACGCAGTATTTT
TRBV11-3	.	.	TRBJ2-1	CASSFPGEDNEQFF	TGTGCCAGCAGCTTTCCGGGAGAGGACAATGAGCAGTTCTTC
TRBV7-2	.	few	TRBJ2-7	CASSLVGGIPSYEQYF	TGTGCCAGCAGCTTAGTGGGCGGGATTCCGTCCTACGAGCAGTACTTC
TRBV28	.	.	TRBJ2-7	CASSYAAGVTLYEQYF	TGTGCCAGCAGTTACGCAGCAGGTGTAACCCTCTACGAGCAGTACTTC
TRBV15	.	few	TRBJ2-7	CATSRDTNEQYF	TGTGCCACCAGCAGAGATACTAACGAGCAGTACTTC
TRBV7-9	TRBD2	.	TRBJ2-7	CASSFPSSGGTYEQYF	TGTGCCAGCAGCTTTCCTTCCTCGGGGGGGACCTACGAGCAGTACTTC
TRBV28	.	many	TRBJ1-3	CASSFPTGNTIYF	TGTGCCAGCAGTTTCCCAACTGGAAACACCATATATTTT
TRBV18	TRBD1	few	TRBJ1-2	CASSPETGDGYTF	TGTGCCAGCTCACCAGAGACAGGGGATGGCTACACCTTC
TRBV4-2	.	.	TRBJ2-5	CASSPATSQETQYF	TGTGCCAGCAGCCCCGCGACTAGTCAAGAGACCCAGTACTTC
TRBV6-5	.	.	TRBJ1-1	CASRRWGNTEAFF	TGTGCCAGCAGGCGATGGGGGAACACTGAAGCTTTCTTT
TRBV11-1	.	.	TRBJ2-6	CASSPIGSGANVLTF	TGTGCCAGCAGCCCTATCGGATCTGGGGCCAACGTCCTGACTTTC
TRBV5-1	.	.	TRBJ2-6	CASSLDRASSGANVLTF	TGCGCCAGCAGCTTGGACAGGGCTAGCTCTGGGGCCAACGTCCTGACTTTC
TRBV28	.	few	TRBJ1-1	CASSLWGSQNTEAFF	TGTGCCAGCAGTTTATGGGGAAGCCAGAACACTGAAGCTTTCTTT
TRBV2	TRBD1	few	TRBJ1-3	CASSFSGGAGNTIYF	TGTGCCAGCAGTTTCTCAGGGGGCGCTGGAAACACCATATATTTT
TRBV15	.	.	TRBJ1-3	CATSSAGSGNTIYF	TGTGCCACCAGCAGTGCGGGCTCTGGAAACACCATATATTTT
TRBV29-1	.	.	TRBJ2-4	CSVEDERSDIQYF	TGCAGCGTTGAAGACGAGAGGAGCGACATTCAGTACTTC
TRBV18	.	.	TRBJ1-2	CASSLDRNYGYTF	TGTGCCAGCTCACTTGACCGAAACTATGGCTACACCTTC
TRBV5-4	TRBD2	.	TRBJ2-5	CASSLEAGTSGSGETQYF	TGTGCCAGCAGCTTAGAAGCCGGGACTAGCGGGAGTGGAGAGACCCAGTACTTC
TRBV4-3	TRBD1	few	TRBJ1-5	CASSHAQGFEYQPQHF	TGCGCCAGCAGCCACGCACAGGGGTTTGAGTATCAGCCCCAGCATTTT
TRBV27	.	few	TRBJ1-6	CASSLGSPRIDSYSPLHF	TGTGCCAGCAGTCTTGGATCCCCACGAATAGATTCCTATTCACCCCTCCACTTT
TRBV13	TRBD1	few	TRBJ2-7	CASSGRQGIYEQYF	TGTGCCAGCAGCGGACGACAGGGTATCTACGAGCAGTACTTC
TRBV20-1	.	few	TRBJ1-2	CSARGDYGYTF	TGCAGTGCCCGGGGCGACTATGGCTACACCTTC
TRBV7-2	.	few	TRBJ2-2	CASSPNRLAVNTGELFF	TGTGCCAGCAGCCCAAACCGGTTAGCGGTGAACACCGGGGAGCTGTTTTTT
TRBV18	TRBD1	.	TRBJ2-6	CASSPINLGTGDSGANVLTF	TGTGCCAGCTCACCAATCAATCTAGGGACAGGGGACTCTGGGGCCAACGTCCTGACTTTC
TRBV6-6	.	.	TRBJ1-2	CASVLGLIQNYGYTF	TGTGCCAGCGTATTGGGATTAATTCAAAACTATGGCTACACCTTC
TRBV7-3	.	few	TRBJ1-1	CASSLNRDTEAFF	TGTGCCAGCAGCTTAAACAGGGACACTGAAGCTTTCTTT
TRBV18	.	many	TRBJ2-1	CASSPTRVWSNEQFF	TGTGCCAGCTCACCAACTAGGGTTTGGAGCAATGAGCAGTTCTTC
TRBV19	TRBD2	.	TRBJ2-3	CASNWYSSGSADTQYF	TGTGCCAGTAACTGGTATTCTAGCGGGAGCGCAGATACGCAGTATTTT
TRBV30	.	.	TRBJ1-5	CAWRQQNSNQPQHF	TGTGCCTGGAGACAACAAAATAGCAATCAGCCCCAGCATTTT
TRBV7-2	.	.	TRBJ2-3	CASSPQRGTDTQYF	TGTGCCAGCAGCCCCCAGCGCGGCACAGATACGCAGTATTTT
TRBV18	.	few	TRBJ2-1	CASSPITGEQFF	TGTGCCAGCTCACCGATCACGGGTGAGCAGTTCTTC
TRBV18	.	few	TRBJ2-1	CASSPASYNEQFF	TGTGCCAGCTCACCAGCCAGCTACAATGAGCAGTTCTTC
TRBV29-1	.	few	TRBJ2-6	CSGGVGNSGANVLTF	TGCAGCGGCGGCGTCGGGAACTCTGGGGCCAACGTCCTGACTTTC
TRBV11-3	.	few	TRBJ2-3	CASSAGGVNTQYF	TGTGCCAGCAGCGCCGGAGGGGTAAATACGCAGTATTTT
TRBV28	.	few	TRBJ1-4	CATISGENEKLFF	TGTGCCACCATCAGTGGGGAAAATGAAAAACTGTTTTTT
TRBV28	.	.	TRBJ2-5	CAGATATGETQYF	TGTGCCGGAGCGACGGCTACGGGGGAGACCCAGTACTTC
TRBV29-1	.	.	TRBJ1-1	CSVARVRDTEAFF	TGCAGCGTGGCACGAGTTAGGGACACTGAAGCTTTCTTT
TRBV7-2	TRBD2	few	TRBJ2-1	CASNVDSGRDNEQFF	TGTGCCAGCAACGTCGATAGCGGGAGGGATAATGAGCAGTTCTTC
TRBV5-1	.	few	TRBJ2-3	CASRTGRLSTDTQYF	TGCGCCAGCAGGACTGGACGCCTTAGCACAGATACGCAGTATTTT
TRBV7-2	TRBD1	few	TRBJ2-2	CASSWGQINTGELFF	TGTGCCAGCAGCTGGGGACAGATAAACACCGGGGAGCTGTTTTTT
TRBV28	.	.	TRBJ1-5	CASSTTFMAQHF	TGTGCCAGCAGTACAACCTTTATGGCCCAGCATTTT
TRBV28	.	.	TRBJ2-1	CASSLGKTSLYNEQFF	TGTGCCAGCAGTTTAGGGAAGACAAGTCTTTACAATGAGCAGTTCTTC
TRBV5-6	.	few	TRBJ2-7	CASSLPGYYEQYF	TGTGCCAGCAGCTTGCCAGGCTACTACGAGCAGTACTTC
TRBV7-6	TRBD2	.	TRBJ2-5	CASGDYQETQYF	TGTGCCAGCGGGGACTATCAAGAGACCCAGTACTTC
TRBV5-1	TRBD1	.	TRBJ2-5	CASSLRDRGEQYF	TGCGCCAGCAGCTTGAGGGACAGAGGGGAGCAGTACTTC
TRBV18	.	.	TRBJ1-5	CASSPQGVNQPQHF	TGTGCCAGCTCACCACAGGGGGTGAATCAGCCCCAGCATTTT
TRBV11-2	.	.	TRBJ2-5	CASSPGHMEETQYF	TGTGCCAGCAGCCCTGGACACATGGAAGAGACCCAGTACTTC